Below are 15 T cell receptor beta chains sequenced from a single sample in a study of blood T cells in healthy people across ages. The use of a sample-barcoded 5' primer and a J-beta primer mix characterized a second PCR of about 7 to 12 cycles. TCRdb processed the 5' RACE reads anew with MiXCR; each CDR3 protein has one entry. The repertoire includes around 650,000 distinct CDR3 sequences, roughly 32% of them detected once, and roughly 15% sits in the top ten. Sequences were obtained from blood. These TCRs come from a woman older than 75 in good health.

The chain couples TRBV4-2 to TRBJ2-3, with D possibly being TRBD2 (6 bases). The germline V and J ends were trimmed by 3 bases and 2 bases, with 15 bases remaining between them. This CDR3 comprises 16 residues. Germline V CDR1 and CDR2: LGHNA, YNFKEQ. CDR3: CASSQEGGGTTDTQYF. The DNA of the CDR3 is TGTGCCAGCAGCCAGGAGGGTGGAGGGACCACAGATACGCAGTATTTT.

Concerning this clonotype: This sequence may be a read error, since a much larger clone differs from it by one base. The chain links TRBV7-9 to TRBJ1-2; TRBD1 might be the D (5 bases). CDR1 is SEHNR, CDR2 FQNEAQ, per germline (reference sequence). V was cut by 2 bases and J by 2 bases, with 12 bases left in between. The CDR3 is 15 residues long. In DNA form, the CDR3 reads TGTGCCAGCAGCTTATCATTTGGGGGGAACTATGGCTACACCTTC. Protein: CASSLSFGGNYGYTF.

This clonotype was seen many times. The chain uses TRBV3-1 and TRBJ2-5; D gene unclear. Trimming removed 8 bases from V and 4 bases from J, with 8 bases in between. CDR3 length: 11 residues. Looked up from germline, CDR1 is LGHDT and CDR2 is YNNKEL (reference sequence). Here the CDR3 DNA reads TGTGCCAGCTCTGCAATAGAGACCCAGTACTTC. It yields the protein CASSAIETQYF.

At least ten counts were recorded for this clonotype. The chain recombines TRBV12-3 or TRBV12-4 with TRBJ1-2, with a tentative D call TRBD1 (5 bases). Trimming took 2 bases from V and 1 from J, leaving 11 bases between them. The CDR3 is made up of 15 amino acids. CDR3 sequence (DNA): TGTGCCAGCAGTTTACCAGGGAGTTTTAACTATGGCTACACCTTC. This gives the protein CASSLPGSFNYGYTF.

This rearrangement joins TRBV6-5 to TRBJ2-5; D gene unclear. This CDR3 is built from 15 residues. The V gene's germline CDR1 is MNHEY and CDR2 SVGAGI. Trimming took off 6 bases at V and 5 bases at J, with 19 bases between the two ends. In nucleotides, the CDR3 is TGTGCCAGCAGCTTAACGACGGCTTCCGGGGAGACCCAGTACTTC. It specifies CASSLTTASGETQYF.

The genes are TRBV25-1 and TRBJ1-1, with D tentatively TRBD1 (5 bases). V was pared by 4 bases and J by 0 bases, with 12 bases between. CDR3 length equals 15 residues. Germline values: CDR1 MGHDK, CDR2 SYGVNS. CDR3 residues: CASSGGTRVNTEAFF. CDR3 sequence (DNA): TGTGCCAGCAGTGGGGGGACCAGGGTGAACACTGAAGCTTTCTTT.

At least ten counts were recorded for this clonotype. The rearrangement joins TRBV29-1 to TRBJ2-7; possibly TRBD2 for D (6 bases). Germline V CDR1 and CDR2: SQVTM, ANQGSEA. Trimming pared 1 base from V and 7 bases from J, leaving 14 bases between. The CDR3 has 13 amino acids. This CDR3 reads CSVEGIRAGEQYF. CDR3 in DNA: TGCAGCGTTGAAGGGATCCGGGCGGGAGAGCAGTACTTC.

Note on this clonotype: A much larger clone differs from this one at a single base, so this may be a read error. The chain employs TRBV10-3 and TRBJ1-2; the D is unclear. CDR1 and CDR2 from the germline V gene are ENHRY and SYGVKD. The V gene lost 2 bases and the J gene lost 4 bases, with 5 bases spanning the gap. The CDR3 contains 12 residues. The CDR3 DNA reads TGTGCCATCAGTGAGGGCTGCTATGGCTACACCTTC. Translated: CAISEGCYGYTF.

This sequence joins TRBV12-3 or TRBV12-4 and TRBJ2-4; the match to TRBD2 covers 8 bases. The J call may be faulty, since TRBJ2-7 better matches the DNA end. The CDR3 is 16 residues long. CDR3 DNA: TGTGCCAGCAGTTTACGGCAGCGGGAGTTAGCCTACGAGCAGTACTTC. Translated: CASSLRQRELAYEQYF.

This clonotype occurred many times. The CDR3, as DNA: TGTGCCAGCAGCCTCCCGGGGGGACTAGCGGTCTACGAGCAGTACTTC. It translates to CASSLPGGLAVYEQYF. The chain uses TRBV6-2 or TRBV6-3 and TRBJ2-7; 11 bases align to TRBD2. V gave up 6 bases and J gave up 3 bases; unmatched junction bases: 10. The CDR3 is made up of 16 amino acids. Germline lookup yields CDR1 MNHEY and CDR2 SVGEGT.

V gene TRBV27 combines with J gene TRBJ1-5; 7 positions match TRBD1. The V and J ends lost 6 bases and 1 base, in that order; junction bases with no gene match: 6. This CDR3 contains 15 residues. CDR1 and CDR2 from the germline V gene are MNHEY and SMNVEV (reference sequence). This CDR3 reads CASRAGGKSNQPQHF. The CDR3 DNA follows: TGTGCCAGCAGGGCAGGGGGTAAGAGCAATCAGCCCCAGCATTTT.

This clonotype was seen repeatedly, ten times or more. This chain connects TRBV20-1 to TRBJ2-3, with D perhaps TRBD1 or TRBD2 (5 bases each). V lost 3 bases and J 2 bases, leaving 6 bases between the germline ends. This CDR3 is 12 amino acids long. CDR1 DFQATT and CDR2 SNEGSKA come from the germline V gene (reference sequence). The CDR3 here is CSARGDTDTQYF. CDR3 nucleotide sequence: TGCAGTGCTAGGGGGGACACAGATACGCAGTATTTT.

This clonotype came up many times. The V call is TRBV10-3, the J call TRBJ2-3; 8 nucleotides match TRBD1. Germline V gives CDR1 ENHRY, CDR2 SYGVKD. The CDR3 extends over 15 amino acids. J was trimmed by 2 bases and V by 4 bases; bases with no gene match: 5. The CDR3 bases are TGTGCCATCAGTGGAAGGACAGGGTACACAGATACGCAGTATTTT. Translating gives CAISGRTGYTDTQYF.

The chain is built from TRBV3-1 and TRBJ1-6; TRBD1 is a possible D gene (5 bases). Deletions cut 4 bases from V and 5 bases from J, with 12 bases between. CDR1 and CDR2 (germline): LGHDT, YNNKEL (reference sequence). The CDR3 has 15 residues. In DNA, the CDR3 is TGTGCCAGCAGCCGAAGTCCAGGGAATAATTCACCCCTCCACTTT. It encodes CASSRSPGNNSPLHF.

The rearrangement joins TRBV5-6 to TRBJ2-1; 7 nucleotides align to TRBD2. The tail of the sequence fits TRBJ2-7 better, so the J call may be wrong. Germline V gene sequence: CDR1 SGHDT, CDR2 YYEEEE. CDR3 size: 15 residues. The CDR3, as DNA: TGTGCCAGCAGCCTTTTAGGGAGGGGCCATCACGAGCAGTACTTC. Encoded protein: CASSLLGRGHHEQYF.